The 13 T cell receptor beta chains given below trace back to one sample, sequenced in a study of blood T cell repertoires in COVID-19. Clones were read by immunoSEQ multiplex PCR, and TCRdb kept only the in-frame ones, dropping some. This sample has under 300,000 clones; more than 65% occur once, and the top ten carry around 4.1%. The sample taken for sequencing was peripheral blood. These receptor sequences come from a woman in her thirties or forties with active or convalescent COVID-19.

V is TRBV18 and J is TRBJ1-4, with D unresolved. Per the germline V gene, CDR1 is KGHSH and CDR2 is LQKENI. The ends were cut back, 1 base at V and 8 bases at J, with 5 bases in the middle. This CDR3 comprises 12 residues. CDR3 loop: CASSPQREKLFF. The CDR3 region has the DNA TGTGCCAGCTCACCACAGCGGGAAAAACTGTTTTTT.

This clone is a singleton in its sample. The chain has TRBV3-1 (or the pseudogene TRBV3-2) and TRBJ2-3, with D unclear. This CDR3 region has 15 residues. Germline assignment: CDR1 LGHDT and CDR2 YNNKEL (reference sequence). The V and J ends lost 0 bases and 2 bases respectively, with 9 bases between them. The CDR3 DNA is TGTGCCAGCAGCCAAGACCAACACAACACAGATACGCAGTATTTT. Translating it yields CASSQDQHNTDTQYF.

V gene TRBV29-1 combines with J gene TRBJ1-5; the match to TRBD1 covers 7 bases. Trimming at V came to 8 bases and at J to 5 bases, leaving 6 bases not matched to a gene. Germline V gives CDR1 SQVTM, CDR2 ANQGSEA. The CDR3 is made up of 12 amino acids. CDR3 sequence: CSTRQGDQPQHF. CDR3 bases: TGCAGCACCCGACAGGGCGATCAGCCCCAGCATTTT.

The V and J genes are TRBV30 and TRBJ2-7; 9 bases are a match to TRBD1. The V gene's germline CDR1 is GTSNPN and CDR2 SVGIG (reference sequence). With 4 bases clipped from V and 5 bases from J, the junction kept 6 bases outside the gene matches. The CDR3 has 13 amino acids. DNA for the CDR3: TGTGCCTGGAACAGGGGGCGCGTCAACGAGCAGTACTTC. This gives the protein CAWNRGRVNEQYF.

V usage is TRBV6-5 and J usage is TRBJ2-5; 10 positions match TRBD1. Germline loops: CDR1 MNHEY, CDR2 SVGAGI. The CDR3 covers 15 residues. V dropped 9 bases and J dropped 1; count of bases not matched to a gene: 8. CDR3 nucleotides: TGTGCCAGTCGCCCGGGACAGGGGATCCAAGAGACCCAGTACTTC. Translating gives CASRPGQGIQETQYF.

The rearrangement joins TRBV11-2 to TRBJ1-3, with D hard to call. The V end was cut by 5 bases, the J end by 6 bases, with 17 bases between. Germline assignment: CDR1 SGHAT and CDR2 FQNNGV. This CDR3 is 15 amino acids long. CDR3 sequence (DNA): TGTGCCAGCAGCACGCGATCGACATTCAAAAACACCATATATTTT. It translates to CASSTRSTFKNTIYF.

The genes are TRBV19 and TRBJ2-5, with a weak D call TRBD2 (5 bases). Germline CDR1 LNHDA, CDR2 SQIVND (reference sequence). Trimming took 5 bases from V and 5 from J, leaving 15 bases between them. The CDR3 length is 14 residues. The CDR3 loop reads CASSLAWSGETQYF. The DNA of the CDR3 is TGTGCCAGTAGTCTCGCCTGGTCGGGGGAGACCCAGTACTTC.

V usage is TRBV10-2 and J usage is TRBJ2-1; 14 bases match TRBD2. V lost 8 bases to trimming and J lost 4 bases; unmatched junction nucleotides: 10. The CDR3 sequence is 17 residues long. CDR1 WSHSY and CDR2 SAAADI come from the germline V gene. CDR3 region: CASGGTSGGWGYNEQFF. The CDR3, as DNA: TGCGCCAGCGGGGGGACTAGCGGGGGCTGGGGTTACAATGAGCAGTTCTTC.

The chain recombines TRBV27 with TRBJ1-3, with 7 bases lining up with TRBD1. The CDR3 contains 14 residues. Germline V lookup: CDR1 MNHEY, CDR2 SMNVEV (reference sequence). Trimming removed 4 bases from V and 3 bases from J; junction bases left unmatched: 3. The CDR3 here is CASSSTGDGNTIYF. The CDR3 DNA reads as TGTGCCAGCAGTTCTACAGGGGATGGAAACACCATATATTTT.

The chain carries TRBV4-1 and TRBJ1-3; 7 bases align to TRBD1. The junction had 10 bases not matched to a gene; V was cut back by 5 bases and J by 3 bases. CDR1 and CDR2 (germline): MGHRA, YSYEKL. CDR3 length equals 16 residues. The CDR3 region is CASSFPQGVYGNTIYF. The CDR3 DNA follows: TGCGCCAGCAGCTTTCCGCAGGGGGTATATGGAAACACCATATATTTT.

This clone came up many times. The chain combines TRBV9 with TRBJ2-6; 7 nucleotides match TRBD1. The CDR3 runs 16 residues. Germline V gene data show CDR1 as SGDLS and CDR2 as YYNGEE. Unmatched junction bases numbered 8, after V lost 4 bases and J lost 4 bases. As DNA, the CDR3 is TGTGCCAGCAGCACCCGTCCGGGACAGGGGGCCAACGTCCTGACTTTC. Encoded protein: CASSTRPGQGANVLTF.

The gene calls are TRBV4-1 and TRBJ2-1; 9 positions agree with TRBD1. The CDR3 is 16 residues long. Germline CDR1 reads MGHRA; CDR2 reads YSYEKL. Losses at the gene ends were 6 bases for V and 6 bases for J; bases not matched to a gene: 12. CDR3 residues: CASRPTYRGQGNEQFF. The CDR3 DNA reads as TGCGCCAGCAGGCCGACCTACAGGGGGCAGGGCAATGAGCAGTTCTTC.

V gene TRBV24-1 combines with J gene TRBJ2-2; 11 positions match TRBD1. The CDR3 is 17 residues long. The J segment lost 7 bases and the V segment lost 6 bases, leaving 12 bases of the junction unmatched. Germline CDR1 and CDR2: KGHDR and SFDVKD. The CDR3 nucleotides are TGTGCCACCAGTCCGGAACATGGACAGGGGGCGGTCGGGGAGCTGTTTTTT. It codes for CATSPEHGQGAVGELFF.